This T cell receptor (beta chain) was observed in a study of vaccination and CD4 T cells after COVID-19. Across the whole study: The study collected post-vaccine samples a median 72 days after dose two, with a range of 14 to 241. Findings of the study overall: Researchers report that 304 of 307 vaccine-specific clones in convalescent patients proved spike mono-reactive.

The treatment: 10-day PBMC culture with coronavirus spike peptide pools or control peptides (ViraFEST assay). The Oncomine TCR Beta short-read assay sequenced DNA from cultured CD4+ T cells. MiXCR was run by TCRdb on the PCR reads, yielding one entry per CDR3 protein. The sample lists around 20,000 distinct CDR3 sequences, 54% occurring once. As to this clonotype: Its antigen remains unknown.

The CDR3 loop spans 17 amino acids. Germline trimming cut 0 bases from V and 7 bases from J; bases unmatched to any gene: 6. The germline V gene has CDR1 WNHNN and CDR2 SYGVQD (reference sequence). Material: CD4+ T cells from blood, cultured in vitro. The chain combines TRBV10-1 with TRBJ2-1; 13 bases match TRBD2. The receptor was isolated from a human donor who had recovered from COVID-19. CDR3 nucleotide sequence: TGCGCCAGCAGTGAGTCGACGACTAGCGGGAGGCGGAATGAGCAGTTCTTC. Encoded protein: CASSESTTSGRRNEQFF.